Detailed here is one T cell receptor beta chain. With 3 bases removed from V and 0 bases from J, the gap between germline ends came to 20 bases. CDR3 length: 17 amino acids. CDR1 and CDR2 from the germline V gene are GTSNPN and SVGIG (reference sequence). The treatment here: oral pan-JAK inhibitor, 5-10 mg twice daily. Peripheral blood and lesional scalp punch biopsies came from alopecia areata patients. This sample was included in a study of CD8+ T cells in alopecia areata. Reverse transcription of extracted RNA yielded cDNA, which provided the sequencing template. TCRdb keeps only in-frame clones here, not all; method: immunoSEQ multiplex PCR. Altogether 150,000 to 250,000 clones are present, 60% to 70% being singletons, with the ten largest covering less than 4%.

This sequence originates from a human donor with alopecia areata. The J gene is TRBJ1-1, the V gene TRBV30, with TRBD1 as a possible D gene (5 bases). The sequences come from CD4+ T cells sorted from blood, collected at week 4, from a patient treated with tofacitinib. As DNA, the CDR3 is TGTGCCTGGAGCCTCTATACGATTGGGGGGATGAACACTGAAGCTTTCTTT. Translating it yields CAWSLYTIGGMNTEAFF.